These T cell receptor beta chains were read from a single sample in a study of cytomegalovirus exposure and HLA in healthy donors. Sequencing was performed with immunoSEQ multiplex PCR; in TCRdb, only in-frame clones are kept and a portion is missing. The table records 120,000 to 150,000 clones, roughly 80% of them present only once. The sample comprised PBMCs. The source of these receptors is a male donor in good health and CMV-seronegative. Both conserved end residues are trimmed from each CDR3. Where a row states a size, it is once, few, many or the class of an expanded clone; other rows omit it.

.,TRBJ1-6,TRBV7-2,ASSLGSGLALH
.,TRBJ1-3,TRBV7-2,ASSFLQGRSGNTIY
.,TRBJ2-3,TRBV6-6,ASSSPHGGGTDTQY
.,TRBJ1-1,TRBV5-4,ASSAPGQKQAF
.,TRBJ1-2,TRBV19,ASTFDRGTSGYT
.,TRBJ2-7,TRBV5-1,ASSLGGDLSTYEQY
.,TRBJ1-5,TRBV4-1,ASSLGQGWQPQH
once,TRBJ2-5,TRBV7-2,ASSRPGESETQY
.,TRBJ2-1,TRBV7-2,ASGWGGPYNEQF
.,TRBJ2-2,TRBV6-5,ATRNTGELF
once,TRBJ1-1,TRBV19,ASSGQPTGRGTEAF
.,TRBJ2-6,TRBV11-2,ASSLRGHGANVLT
.,TRBJ2-5,TRBV19,ASSTTTRQAKY
.,TRBJ1-2,TRBV28,ASSPTGVGGYT